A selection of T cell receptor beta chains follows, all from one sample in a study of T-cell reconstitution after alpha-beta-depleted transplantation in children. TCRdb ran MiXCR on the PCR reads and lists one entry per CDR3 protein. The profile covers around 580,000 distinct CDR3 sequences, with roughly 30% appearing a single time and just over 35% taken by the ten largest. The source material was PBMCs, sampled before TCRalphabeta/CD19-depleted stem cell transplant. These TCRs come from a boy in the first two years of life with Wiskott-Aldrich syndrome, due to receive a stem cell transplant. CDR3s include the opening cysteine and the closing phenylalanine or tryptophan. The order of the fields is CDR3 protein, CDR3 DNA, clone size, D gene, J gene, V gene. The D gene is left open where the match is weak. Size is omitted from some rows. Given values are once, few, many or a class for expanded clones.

CASSFPGLAGLVGDEQYF	TGCGCCAGCAGCTTCCCGGGACTAGCGGGATTGGTCGGCGACGAGCAGTACTTC	few	TRBD2	TRBJ2-7	TRBV5-1
CASRGTGVYEQYF	TGCGCCAGCAGAGGGACAGGGGTCTACGAGCAGTACTTC	-	TRBD1	TRBJ2-7	TRBV5-1
CASTTTSGGAGGELFF	TGCGCCAGCACTACGACTTCAGGGGGCGCAGGCGGGGAGCTGTTTTTT	few	TRBD1	TRBJ2-2	TRBV5-1
CASSLGLAGALDTQYF	TGCGCCAGCAGCTTGGGACTAGCGGGAGCTTTAGATACGCAGTATTTT	few	TRBD2	TRBJ2-3	TRBV5-1
CASSQRQGLVETQYF	TGTGCCAGCAGCCAGCGACAGGGGCTGGTAGAGACCCAGTACTTC	-	TRBD1	TRBJ2-5	TRBV3-1
CASSTRDMNTEAFF	TGTGCCAGCAGTACTAGGGATATGAACACTGAAGCTTTCTTT	few	-	TRBJ1-1	TRBV12-3/TRBV12-4
CASSLATSYGYEQYF	TGTGCCAGCAGCTTAGCTACTAGCTACGGCTACGAGCAGTACTTC	-	-	TRBJ2-7	TRBV11-1
CASSFWLAEKANTGELFF	TGTGCCAGCAGTTTTTGGCTAGCGGAAAAAGCGAACACCGGGGAGCTGTTTTTT	few	TRBD2	TRBJ2-2	TRBV2
CASSFSGTTEAFF	TGTGCCAGCAGCTTTTCAGGGACCACTGAAGCTTTCTTT	few	-	TRBJ1-1	TRBV7-6
CASSLAPSGRNPYEQFF	TGCGCCAGCAGCTTGGCCCCTAGCGGGAGGAACCCCTATGAGCAGTTCTTC	few	TRBD2	TRBJ2-1	TRBV5-1
CASSSQGASYGYTF	TGTGCCAGCAGCTCCCAGGGGGCTTCCTATGGCTACACCTTC	-	TRBD1	TRBJ1-2	TRBV7-9
CASSGVESRNYGYTF	TGTGCCAGCTCCGGCGTCGAGTCCCGAAACTATGGCTACACCTTC	few	-	TRBJ1-2	TRBV6-1
CSAGGGAEAFF	TGCAGTGCCGGGGGAGGAGCTGAAGCTTTCTTT	few	-	TRBJ1-1	TRBV20-1
CASTRAGSGRTNEKLFF	TGTGCCAGCACCCGGGCAGGGAGCGGTCGAACTAATGAAAAACTGTTTTTT	few	-	TRBJ1-4	TRBV28
CASSTQNTEAFF	TGTGCCAGCAGTACACAGAACACTGAAGCTTTCTTT	-	-	TRBJ1-1	TRBV2
CASSLEPRGLNEQYF	TGCGCCAGCAGCTTGGAGCCCAGGGGGCTTAACGAGCAGTACTTC	few	TRBD1	TRBJ2-7	TRBV5-1
CSVEAELNNEQFF	TGCAGCGTTGAAGCGGAGCTAAACAATGAGCAGTTCTTC	-	-	TRBJ2-1	TRBV29-1
CASSLRLAGVQETQYF	TGCGCCAGCAGCTTGAGACTAGCGGGAGTACAAGAGACCCAGTACTTC	-	TRBD2	TRBJ2-5	TRBV5-1
CAWSVLVNFNEQFF	TGTGCCTGGAGTGTACTGGTGAACTTCAATGAGCAGTTCTTC	-	-	TRBJ2-1	TRBV30
CASKPVIIFRDLNTEAFF	TGTGCCAGCAAACCGGTCATAATTTTCCGGGATTTGAACACTGAAGCTTTCTTT	-	-	TRBJ1-1	TRBV27
CASSHRQMNTEAFF	TGCGCCAGCAGCCACCGACAGATGAACACTGAAGCTTTCTTT	-	-	TRBJ1-1	TRBV4-1
CASSLGQGFPYEQYF	TGTGCCAGCAGCTTGGGGCAGGGGTTCCCCTACGAGCAGTACTTC	-	-	TRBJ2-7	TRBV5-5
CASSLFPGSTDTQYF	TGCGCCAGCAGCCTCTTTCCGGGGAGCACAGATACGCAGTATTTT	-	-	TRBJ2-3	TRBV5-1
CASSLMTSGRRITGNEQFF	TGTGCCAGCAGTTTAATGACTAGCGGGAGGAGAATAACAGGCAATGAGCAGTTCTTC	few	TRBD2	TRBJ2-1	TRBV28
CASSGIHRGTGELFF	TGTGCCAGCAGTGGGATTCACAGGGGGACCGGGGAGCTGTTTTTT	few	TRBD1	TRBJ2-2	TRBV28
CASSPVGVRMGANVLTF	TGTGCCAGCAGTCCAGTGGGGGTTCGGATGGGGGCCAACGTCCTGACTTTC	few	-	TRBJ2-6	TRBV27
CASSSGTPGGQYF	TGTGCCAGCAGCTCGGGGACTCCCGGGGGGCAGTACTTC	-	-	TRBJ2-7	TRBV12-3/TRBV12-4
CASSSSPGPRRPCFYNSPLHF	TGTGCCAGCAGCTCGAGTCCGGGCCCCCGACGCCCGTGCTTTTATAATTCACCCCTCCACTTT	-	-	TRBJ1-6	TRBV6-2/TRBV6-3
CSAEASDETQYF	TGCAGTGCTGAGGCTAGCGATGAGACCCAGTACTTC	few	-	TRBJ2-5	TRBV20-1
CASSFGSEAFF	TGTGCCAGCAGCTTTGGAAGTGAAGCTTTCTTT	-	-	TRBJ1-1	TRBV7-8
CASSLGLRTRSQYF	TGCGCCAGCAGCTTGGGACTACGGACCCGAAGTCAGTACTTC	few	-	TRBJ2-5	TRBV5-1
CASSQVSRGAYEQYF	TGTGCCAGCAGCCAAGTATCGAGAGGTGCCTACGAGCAGTACTTC	-	-	TRBJ2-7	TRBV3-1
CASSQERTGTGELFF	TGCGCCAGCAGCCAAGAAAGGACAGGCACCGGGGAGCTGTTTTTT	-	TRBD1	TRBJ2-2	TRBV4-1
CASSYEGRGHQPQHF	TGTGCCAGCAGTTACGAGGGCAGGGGTCATCAGCCCCAGCATTTT	-	-	TRBJ1-5	TRBV6-5
CASSYDAGVGYEQYF	TGCGCCAGCAGCTATGACGCGGGAGTAGGGTACGAGCAGTACTTC	few	TRBD2	TRBJ2-7	TRBV5-1
CASSSGTGTTNTYSPLHF	TGCGCCAGCAGCTCGGGAACCGGGACAACGAATACCTACTCACCCCTCCACTTT	few	-	TRBJ1-6	TRBV5-1
CASSRGTDPYQETQYF	TGCGCCAGCAGCAGGGGGACTGATCCGTACCAAGAGACCCAGTACTTC	-	-	TRBJ2-5	TRBV5-1
CASSPDSLEKLFF	TGTGCCAGCAGCCCCGACAGTTTGGAAAAACTGTTTTTT	-	-	TRBJ1-4	TRBV7-2
CASSGAGPSYNEQFF	TGCGCCAGCAGTGGGGCGGGTCCCTCCTACAATGAGCAGTTCTTC	-	-	TRBJ2-1	TRBV5-1
CASSYPGTRPNEQFF	TGTGCCAGCAGCTACCCCGGGACTAGGCCCAATGAGCAGTTCTTC	few	TRBD2	TRBJ2-1	TRBV7-9
CSAVGQGVWSYTF	TGCAGTGCTGTAGGACAGGGAGTTTGGAGCTACACCTTC	-	TRBD1	TRBJ1-2	TRBV20-1
CAISPRTSLGYNEQFF	TGTGCCATCTCCCCCCGGACTAGCTTAGGGTACAATGAGCAGTTCTTC	-	TRBD2	TRBJ2-1	TRBV10-3
CASSPRHTNTEAFF	TGTGCCAGCAGTCCCAGGCACACGAACACTGAAGCTTTCTTT	-	-	TRBJ1-1	TRBV12-3/TRBV12-4
CASSATIAGVANEQFF	TGTGCCAGCAGCGCCACCATAGCGGGAGTAGCCAATGAGCAGTTCTTC	few	TRBD2	TRBJ2-1	TRBV7-9
CASSLAREVQETQYF	TGTGCCAGCAGTTTAGCCAGGGAAGTCCAAGAGACCCAGTACTTC	few	-	TRBJ2-5	TRBV12-3/TRBV12-4
CSARVAGDEQYF	TGCAGTGCTAGAGTTGCGGGAGACGAGCAGTACTTC	-	TRBD2	TRBJ2-7	TRBV20-1
CASSSTGPGELFF	TGTGCCAGCAGCTCAACAGGGCCCGGGGAGCTGTTTTTT	-	-	TRBJ2-2	TRBV7-9